Listed here are 32 T cell receptor beta chains from one sample, sequenced in a study of regulatory T cells in long-lasting Graves disease. iRepertoire HTBI primers and Arm-PCR of CDR3 regions built TCR beta libraries. TCRdb passed the multiplex PCR reads through MiXCR, listing each CDR3 protein once. Of 300,000 to 450,000 distinct CDR3 sequences in the sample, about 16% were seen once. Specified time point: newly diagnosed GD, antithyroid drugs for less than 3 months. PBMC-derived RNA was used for the TCR library. The sequenced sample was peripheral blood mononuclear cells (PBMCs), obtained at new diagnosis, from a patient treated with antithyroid drugs. All receptors come from a female donor with Graves disease.

This clonotype was detected only a few times. The V gene is TRBV6-1, the J gene TRBJ2-4; possible D gene TRBD1, 6 bases. In germline, CDR1 is MNHNS, CDR2 SASEGT. The CDR3 has 20 residues. The V end lost 4 bases, the J end lost 4 bases, and 29 bases lay between the germline ends. CDR3 sequence: CASSVKGQYSLEDPKNIQYF. The CDR3 nucleotides read TGTGCCAGCAGTGTGAAAGGACAGTATTCCCTCGAGGACCCAAAAAACATTCAGTACTTC.

In this sample, this clonotype turned up many times. The CDR3 loop is CASSQSLDGGSTDTQYF. CDR3 nucleotide sequence: TGTGCCAGCAGCCAGAGCTTAGATGGGGGCTCAACAGATACGCAGTATTTT. This chain connects TRBV3-1 to TRBJ2-3; D perhaps matches TRBD1 (6 bases). V lost 3 bases and J 3 bases, leaving 19 bases between the germline ends. Germline CDR1 and CDR2: LGHDT and YNNKEL (reference sequence). This CDR3 comprises 17 residues.

This clonotype was detected a few times. J is TRBJ2-1 and V is TRBV25-1, with 14 bases that match TRBD2. CDR1 and CDR2 (germline): MGHDK, SYGVNS. The CDR3 is made up of 18 amino acids. The ends lost 1 base at V and 1 base at J; junction bases unmatched: 3. CDR3 in DNA: TGTGCCAGCAGTGAATTGGGACTAGCGGGAGTATCCTACAATGAGCAGTTCTTC. Translating gives CASSELGLAGVSYNEQFF.

In its sample, this clonotype was seen a few times. The genes are TRBV7-9 and TRBJ1-5, with TRBD1 matching over 9 bases. CDR3 length: 16 amino acids. Germline CDR1 is SEHNR and CDR2 is FQNEAQ (reference sequence). J gave up 3 bases and V 2 bases, and 5 bases lay outside the gene matches. The DNA of the CDR3 is TGTGCCAGCAGCTTAATCGGGACAGGGAACAATCAGCCCCAGCATTTT. Protein: CASSLIGTGNNQPQHF.

Ten or more counts support this clonotype. The chain recombines TRBV6-1 with TRBJ2-1, with TRBD2 matching 15 bases. The V gene end was trimmed by 6 bases and the J gene end by 9 bases; junction bases not matched to a gene: 6. The germline gives CDR1 MNHNS, CDR2 SASEGT. This CDR3 region has 15 residues. The CDR3 DNA reads as TGTGCCAGCAGCCCCGGGACTAGCGGGAGGAGTGAGCAGTTCTTC. Translating gives CASSPGTSGRSEQFF.

As regards this clonotype: This could be a read error, since a much larger clone is one nucleotide away. This chain connects TRBV7-6 to TRBJ2-3; 11 nucleotides match TRBD1. V gave up 5 bases and J gave up 5 bases; unmatched junction bases: 6. Germline V gene lookup returns CDR1 SGHVS and CDR2 FNYEAQ. The CDR3 runs 15 residues. The CDR3 protein is CASSLPGQGEDTQYF. The CDR3 DNA sequence: TGTGCCAGCAGCCTTCCGGGACAGGGGGAAGATACGCAGTATTTT.

This clonotype was counted many times. This chain connects TRBV6-1 to TRBJ2-7; 13 bases are a match to TRBD2. Germline trimming cut 7 bases from V and 4 bases from J; bases unmatched to any gene: 10. The CDR3 is 16 residues long. Germline lookup yields CDR1 MNHNS and CDR2 SASEGT. The CDR3 DNA reads as TGTGCCAGCAAGTTCGGACAACTAGCGGGAGGGTACGAGCAGTACTTC. Translated: CASKFGQLAGGYEQYF.

This clonotype was counted many times. V usage is TRBV6-1 and J usage is TRBJ2-1; 7 positions agree with TRBD1. Trimming took 6 bases from V and 6 from J; bases not matched to a gene: 11. The CDR3 extends over 15 amino acids. Germline assignment: CDR1 MNHNS and CDR2 SASEGT. This CDR3 reads CASSSGQELVNEQFF. The CDR3 coding sequence is TGTGCCAGCAGCTCCGGACAGGAACTGGTCAATGAGCAGTTCTTC.

This clonotype occurred many times. J is TRBJ2-7 and V is TRBV11-2; tentatively, D is TRBD2 (5 bases). V lost 5 bases, J lost 2 bases, and 13 bases lay in between. Germline CDR1 SGHAT, CDR2 FQNNGV. This CDR3 comprises 14 residues. The CDR3 coding sequence is TGTGCCAGCAGCCAGGCGGGCCGTACCTACGAGCAGTACTTC. Translated: CASSQAGRTYEQYF.

This clonotype was found many times. The J gene is TRBJ2-7, the V gene TRBV29-1; 11 bases line up with TRBD2. This CDR3 is built from 20 residues. V gave up 0 bases and J gave up 0 bases; unmatched junction bases: 16. Germline assignment: CDR1 SQVTM and CDR2 ANQGSEA. The DNA for the CDR3 is TGCAGCGTTGAAGATCTTTCCGGGGTAGCGGGAGGGCCGTCCTCCTACGAGCAGTACTTC. It yields the protein CSVEDLSGVAGGPSSYEQYF.

This clonotype was seen ten or more times. The rearrangement uses TRBV2 and TRBJ2-2; unclear D gene. The germline V and J ends were trimmed by 7 bases and 0 bases, with 15 bases remaining between them. The CDR3 consists of 16 residues. Germline V gene sequence: CDR1 SNHLY, CDR2 FYNNEI. CDR3 region: CASNGYGPSNTGELFF. The CDR3 DNA follows: TGTGCCAGCAATGGATACGGCCCATCGAACACCGGGGAGCTGTTTTTT.

This chain links TRBV7-6 with TRBJ1-5; D perhaps matches TRBD1 (5 bases). CDR1 is SGHVS, CDR2 FNYEAQ, per germline. V was cut by 6 bases and J by 4 bases, with 16 bases left in between. This CDR3 is 15 amino acids long. This CDR3 is CASSQGAGLNQPQHF. The CDR3 DNA is TGTGCCAGCAGTCAAGGGGCAGGGCTGAATCAGCCCCAGCATTTT.

The CDR3 DNA reads as TGTGCCAGCAGGGATATCTACGAGCAGTACTTC. Amino acids: CASRDIYEQYF. V is TRBV6-4 and J is TRBJ2-7; D is undetermined. The CDR3 is 11 amino acids. From germline, CDR1 is MRHNA and CDR2 SNTAGT. V was trimmed by 6 bases and J by 3 bases, leaving 6 bases between them.

The table lists this clonotype with many counts. The J gene is TRBJ2-6, the V gene TRBV5-1; 9 bases are shared with TRBD2. Germline values: CDR1 SGHRS, CDR2 YFSETQ. The V gene end was trimmed by 1 base and the J gene end by 1 base; junction bases not matched to a gene: 6. The CDR3 runs 18 residues. Here the CDR3 DNA reads TGCGCCAGCAGCTTGAAAGCGGGAGGCTTTTCTGGGGCCAACGTCCTGACTTTC. It translates to CASSLKAGGFSGANVLTF.

CDR3 loop: CASSYVYPGKNEKLFF. For the CDR3, the DNA is TGTGCCAGCAGTTACGTCTATCCAGGGAAGAATGAAAAACTGTTTTTT. The chain joins TRBV6-5 to TRBJ1-4; D may be TRBD1 (5 bases). With 2 bases removed from V and 5 bases from J, the gap between germline ends came to 15 bases. The CDR3 length is 16 residues. Germline V CDR1 and CDR2: MNHEY, SVGAGI.

This clonotype appeared many times. The V call is TRBV10-1, the J call TRBJ1-1, with D tentatively TRBD1 (5 bases). The V end was cut by 6 bases, the J end by 1 base, with 6 bases between. The germline CDR1 and CDR2 sequences are WNHNN and SYGVQD (reference sequence). CDR3 length equals 12 residues. CDR3 sequence reads: CASRGENTEAFF. The CDR3 DNA follows: TGCGCCAGCAGAGGGGAGAACACTGAAGCTTTCTTT.

This clonotype was counted ten times or more. The chain has TRBV9 and TRBJ2-7, with 12 nucleotides matching TRBD2. From germline, CDR1 is SGDLS and CDR2 YYNGEE. The CDR3 consists of 15 residues. J lost 4 bases, V lost 4 bases, and 6 bases had no gene match. The CDR3 region is CASSQTSGSWYEQYF. CDR3 bases: TGTGCCAGCAGCCAGACTAGCGGGAGCTGGTACGAGCAGTACTTC.

This rearrangement joins TRBV24-1 to TRBJ2-7; TRBD1 aligns across 10 bases. Germline V gene data show CDR1 as KGHDR and CDR2 as SFDVKD. This CDR3 comprises 14 residues. The trim removed 4 bases at V and 3 bases at J, leaving 2 bases unmatched. The CDR3 sequence: CATSDRDRGYEQYF. In DNA, the CDR3 is TGTGCCACCAGTGACCGGGACAGGGGCTACGAGCAGTACTTC.

The V and J genes are TRBV20-1 and TRBJ2-7, with D uncertain. The V end lost 2 bases, the J end lost 2 bases, and 7 bases lay between the germline ends. The germline V gene has CDR1 DFQATT and CDR2 SNEGSKA (reference sequence). CDR3 length equals 12 residues. The CDR3 sequence: CSARWNTYEQYF. The CDR3 DNA is TGCAGTGCTAGATGGAATACCTACGAGCAGTACTTC.

V usage is TRBV11-2 and J usage is TRBJ2-1, with unresolved D. The CDR3 loop spans 15 amino acids. CDR1 and CDR2 (germline): SGHAT, FQNNGV. V lost 2 bases to trimming and J lost 2 bases, with 10 bases between them. Written as DNA, the CDR3 is TGTGCCAGCAGCTTACCAAAAGGGCCCTACAATGAGCAGTTCTTC. Translating it yields CASSLPKGPYNEQFF.

The chain combines TRBV27 with TRBJ1-4; TRBD1 is a possible D gene (6 bases). CDR1 and CDR2 (germline): MNHEY, SMNVEV (reference sequence). V lost 0 bases to trimming and J lost 8 bases, with 13 bases between them. The CDR3 has 15 amino acids. CDR3: CASSLSTGSGEKLFF. The CDR3 nucleotides are TGTGCCAGCAGTTTATCAACAGGGTCAGGAGAAAAACTGTTTTTT.

This clonotype was counted a few times. This chain links TRBV29-1 with TRBJ2-1; 9 positions match TRBD2. There are 15 residues in the CDR3. From germline, CDR1 is SQVTM and CDR2 ANQGSEA. V shed 7 bases, J shed 5 bases, and the junction held 12 bases outside the gene matches. The CDR3 nucleotides read TGCAGCGCCCCGATGGGGAGCGGGGGGAACAATGAGCAGTTCTTC. It encodes CSAPMGSGGNNEQFF.

This clonotype was picked up many times. The junction departs from the called germline gene at one end, perhaps through a read error. This rearrangement joins TRBV2 to TRBJ2-1; D might be TRBD1 (6 bases). CDR3 length: 14 residues. The germline V gene has CDR1 SNHLY and CDR2 FYNNEI. CDR3 amino acids: CAGRGQSSYNEQFF. The CDR3 DNA reads as TGTGCCGGCAGGGGCCAGAGCTCCTACAATGAGCAGTTCTTC.

This clonotype showed up many times. The rearrangement links TRBV29-1 to TRBJ1-1, with D possibly matching TRBD1 (5 bases). Deletions cut 1 base from V and 5 bases from J, with 17 bases between. CDR3 length: 15 amino acids. Per germline, CDR1 SQVTM and CDR2 ANQGSEA. CDR3 region: CSVEGVGGIGTEAFF. Here the CDR3 DNA reads TGCAGCGTTGAAGGGGTTGGGGGGATTGGGACTGAAGCTTTCTTT.

This clonotype has ten or more counts. J is TRBJ2-3 and V is TRBV27, with 7 bases that match TRBD2. This CDR3 region has 16 residues. V lost 3 bases to trimming and J lost 6 bases; unmatched junction nucleotides: 12. Germline V gene lookup returns CDR1 MNHEY and CDR2 SMNVEV (reference sequence). CDR3 residues: CASSFRSGETMDTQYF. The CDR3 region has the DNA TGTGCCAGCAGTTTCCGAAGCGGGGAAACTATGGATACGCAGTATTTT.

This clonotype was seen more than once but under ten times. The rearrangement joins TRBV5-4 to TRBJ2-7, with 8 positions matching TRBD2. This CDR3 is 14 amino acids long. Germline-derived CDR1 and CDR2 are SGHNT and YYREEE (reference sequence). J lost 2 bases, V lost 0 bases, and 1 base had no gene match. CDR3 bases: TGTGCCAGCAGCTTGGAGCGGGGGACCTACGAGCAGTACTTC. It encodes CASSLERGTYEQYF.

This clonotype was counted ten times or more. The CDR3 region is CSARSDRCPRTEAFF. DNA of the CDR3: TGCAGTGCTAGGTCAGACAGGTGCCCACGCACTGAAGCTTTCTTT. The J gene is TRBJ1-1, the V gene TRBV20-1; D is possibly TRBD1 (6 bases). The germline V gene encodes CDR1 DFQATT and CDR2 SNEGSKA (reference sequence). Trimming stripped 3 bases from V and 4 bases from J, with 18 bases between. The CDR3 contains 15 residues.

Ten or more counts support this clonotype. The chain is built from TRBV7-2 and TRBJ2-2, with 9 bases that match TRBD2. Germline V gene sequence: CDR1 SGHTA, CDR2 FQGNSA. The CDR3 has 15 residues. V lost 3 bases and J lost 1; bases outside the gene matches: 0. CDR3: CASSLTSGNTGELFF. DNA of the CDR3: TGTGCCAGCAGCTTGACTAGCGGGAACACCGGGGAGCTGTTTTTT.

Many counts were recorded for this clonotype. The chain is built from TRBV9 and TRBJ2-1, with 7 bases fitting TRBD2. V was clipped by 0 bases and J by 7 bases; unmatched bases: 7. The germline gives CDR1 SGDLS, CDR2 YYNGEE. The CDR3 is made up of 15 amino acids. Here the CDR3 reads CASSVGGGPGNEQFF. CDR3 nucleotides: TGTGCCAGCAGCGTAGGGGGAGGGCCAGGAAATGAGCAGTTCTTC. The whole variable domain, filled in from reference TRBV9 and TRBJ2-1, reads DSGVTQTPKHLITATGQRVTLRCSPRSGDLSVYWYQQSLDQGLQFLIQYYNGEERAKGNILERFSAQQFPDLHSELNLSSLELGDSALYFCASSVGGGPGNEQFFGPGTRLTVL.

This clonotype was counted many times. The gene calls are TRBV4-1 and TRBJ1-5; no clear D gene. The germline gives CDR1 MGHRA, CDR2 YSYEKL. The CDR3 spans 15 residues. V was trimmed by 1 base and J by 4 bases, leaving 11 bases between them. CDR3 loop: CASSQVGRRNQPQHF. The CDR3, as DNA: TGCGCCAGCAGCCAAGTCGGCAGGAGGAATCAGCCCCAGCATTTT.

This clonotype was recorded at least ten times. The V and J genes are TRBV18 and TRBJ1-2; weak D call: TRBD1 (5 bases). The ends were cut back, 6 bases at V and 1 base at J, with 12 bases in the middle. CDR3 length equals 14 residues. Germline V gene lookup returns CDR1 KGHSH and CDR2 LQKENI. CDR3 protein: CASSTTENNYGYTF. CDR3 coding DNA: TGTGCCAGCTCGACGACAGAGAATAACTATGGCTACACCTTC.

This clonotype came up a few times. The rearrangement uses TRBV7-2 and TRBJ1-2; perhaps TRBD1 as D (6 bases). This CDR3 spans 16 amino acids. In germline, CDR1 is SGHTA, CDR2 FQGNSA. V was trimmed by 7 bases and J by 1 base, leaving 19 bases between them. This CDR3 reads CASTPITGSSNYGYTF. The CDR3 nucleotides read TGTGCCAGCACCCCCATTACAGGGAGTAGTAACTATGGCTACACCTTC.